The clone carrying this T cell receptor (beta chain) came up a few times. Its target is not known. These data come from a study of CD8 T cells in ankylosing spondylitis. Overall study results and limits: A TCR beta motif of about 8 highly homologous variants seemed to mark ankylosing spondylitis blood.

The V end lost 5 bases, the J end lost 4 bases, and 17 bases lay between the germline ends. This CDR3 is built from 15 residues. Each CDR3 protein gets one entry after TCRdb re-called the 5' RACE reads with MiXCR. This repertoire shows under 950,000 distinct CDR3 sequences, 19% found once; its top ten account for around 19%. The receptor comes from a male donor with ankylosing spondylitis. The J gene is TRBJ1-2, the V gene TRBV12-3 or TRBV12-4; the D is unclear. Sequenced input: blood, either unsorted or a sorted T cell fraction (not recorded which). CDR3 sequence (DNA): TGTGCCAGCAGTCCCTCCGGACGGTCTAGCTATGGCTACACCTTC. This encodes CASSPSGRSSYGYTF.